This T cell receptor (beta chain) was sequenced in a study of T cell responses to AZD1222 COVID-19 vaccine listed by TCRdb under 2021. Background on the whole study: A total of 233 trial participants underwent TCR sequencing, of whom 207 had received two doses of AZD1222 and about 25 had received two doses of the MenACWY control vaccine. Trial participants were enrolled by age into subgroups of 18-55, 56-69 and 70-plus years, and about 150, 27 and 61 TCR-sequenced participants, respectively, were included in these subgroups. Overall results and qualifications from the work: In the small 56-69-year group, the increase in depth fell short of significance, most likely because of low power. Conclusions about previously exposed vaccinees are limited, since just 6 or 7 AZD1222 recipients were seropositive for SARS-CoV-2 at baseline. A significant rise in spike-specific TCR breadth and depth was observed after two AZD1222 doses relative to day 0 and relative to MenACWY recipients. Because no samples from the day 14 peak response were available, repertoires could be characterized only after the peak T cell response. Participants were mostly white British, with more females than males. The authors suggested clonal diversity may have been underestimated. The vaccine-associated CD4 TCRs covered the entire spike protein, and the dominant responses fell in regions 160-218 and 743-854. Nearly half of unique spike-specific TCRs reportedly recognized epitopes outside regions mutated in the B.1.351 and B.1.1.7 variants.

The time point label, as the study defines it: about 28 days (+/-7) after the second vaccine dose. According to the study, the label for this sample's treatment or condition signals: meningococcal conjugate vaccine given as trial control. Vaccinee samples were obtained from the UK trials COV001 and COV002, which included a single-blind randomized controlled phase 2/3 trial of AZD1222 (ChAdOx1 nCoV-19) in healthy adults. For TCRbeta chain sequencing, PBMC samples from trial participants were taken at day 0 and at day 28 after the second dose. Regarding this clone: Its recognized antigen is unknown. No qualities accompany the bases; no much larger clone lies one base away.

The junction shows trimming of 2 bases on V and 6 bases on J, plus 7 bases between the germline ends. Including the terminal cysteine and phenylalanine, the CDR3 comprises 12 residues. Only CDR3 DNA remains: 36 bases, in frame from the first base. Based on the germline V gene (reference sequence), the CDR1 and CDR2 sequences are SEHNR and FQNEAQ. The CDR3 regions of human TCRbeta chains were analyzed by immunosequencing. For the original study's pipeline: TCRs in the repertoires were compared against a reference library of SARS-CoV-2-specific TCRs that had been generated with the MIRA antigen-specificity platform. Breadth meant the fraction of unique TCRs that were SARS-CoV-2-associated, whereas depth meant the fraction of total T cells that were SARS-CoV-2-associated. Using the MIRA data, every spike-specific TCR was mapped to the spike region that the TCR reacted to and assigned to either a CD4 or a CD8 class. Log10-transformed breadth and depth values were compared by one-way ANOVA with Sidak's multiple comparisons tests. TCRdb retrieved this table from immuneACCESS and kept in-frame rearrangements only. Not all clones are present; in checked studies, unresolved V genes account for under half, and no reason is known for the remainder. That table gives V, J and clone size, and the DNA gave D and trimming. The sample has around 150,000 clones on record, around 90% of them singletons. The ten largest clonotypes hold around 6.9% of the sample.

The sample consisted of peripheral blood, taken 28 days after the second dose of the MenACWY control vaccine. The chain uses TRBV7-9 and TRBJ1-2; no confident D gene assignment can be made. This TCR came from an adult who received the MenACWY meningococcal vaccine as a control. The nucleotide sequence reads as follows: TGTGCCAGCAGCTTAAATCAGGATGGCTACACCTTC. Its product reads: CASSLNQDGYTF.